This T cell receptor beta chain stems from a study of cytomegalovirus exposure and HLA in healthy donors. In the study overall: A previous analysis identified around 120 million unique TCR beta sequences derived from some 170 million T cells. Study conclusions and caveats: Rare TCR sequences dominated, though some public TCRs recurred in many donors. Later analysis demonstrated an association between a missense DCLRE1C variant and TCR beta V- and J-gene trimming.

This clone came up a few times. Its target is unknown. The PCR ran on 60 Vbeta and 13 Jbeta primers. Sequencing was performed with immunoSEQ multiplex PCR; in TCRdb, only in-frame clones are kept and a portion is missing. The repertoire holds roughly 120,000 clones, approximately 78% seen once, with 1.1% in the top ten. The clonotype comes from a woman younger than 45 in good health and CMV-seronegative. Sample: PBMCs.

CDR3 region: CASSKRADSTDTQYF. Here the CDR3 DNA reads TGTGCCAGCAGCAAAAGGGCGGACTCCACAGATACGCAGTATTTT. V gene TRBV7-8 combines with J gene TRBJ2-3; tentative D call: TRBD2 (5 bases). The germline V gene encodes CDR1 SGHVS and CDR2 FQNEAQ. Between the trimmed V and J ends, which lost 5 bases and 2 bases, there was a span of 14 bases. This CDR3 has 15 residues.